These 11 T cell receptor beta chains originate from one sample sequenced in a study of cytomegalovirus exposure and HLA in healthy donors. The primer mix had 60 Vbeta and 13 Jbeta primers. Libraries were prepared by immunoSEQ multiplex PCR; TCRdb keeps only in-frame clonotypes and omits some of them. Among tens of thousands of clones listed, under 80% were seen once. The sequencing input was PBMCs. The receptors were sampled from a male donor in good health and CMV-seropositive.

The chain has TRBV18 and TRBJ2-1, with D possibly being TRBD2 (6 bases). Looked up from germline, CDR1 is KGHSH and CDR2 is LQKENI. The CDR3 is 15 amino acids. V lost 1 base and J lost 10, with 17 bases in between. The CDR3 loop is CASSPRGESRREQFF. The CDR3 DNA reads as TGTGCCAGCTCACCACGGGGGGAAAGTAGGAGAGAGCAGTTCTTC.

The gene calls are TRBV7-8 and TRBJ1-4; a possible D gene is TRBD1 (6 bases). The CDR3 length is 15 residues. Trimming cost V 6 bases and J 8 bases, with 19 bases left between them. Germline CDR1 and CDR2: SGHVS and FQNEAQ. In DNA form, the CDR3 reads TGTGCCAGCAGTCAACGCTTCAGGGGCGGCGAAAAACTGTTTTTT. Translated: CASSQRFRGGEKLFF. The variable domain in full, completed from reference TRBV7-8 and TRBJ1-4, reads GAGVSQSPRYKVAKRGQDVALRCDPISGHVSLFWYQQALGQGPEFLTYFQNEAQLDKSGLPSDRFFAERPEGSVSTLKIQRTQQEDSAVYLCASSQRFRGGEKLFFGSGTQLSVL.

The chain carries TRBV7-2 and TRBJ1-5, with 8 nucleotides matching TRBD1. Trimming removed 5 bases from V and 2 bases from J; junction bases left unmatched: 2. CDR1 is SGHTA, CDR2 FQGNSA, per germline. The CDR3 loop spans 14 amino acids. The CDR3 coding sequence is TGTGCCAGCAGCCTGGACAGGGGCAATCAGCCCCAGCATTTT. It is translated as CASSLDRGNQPQHF.

Regarding this clone: An end of the junction differs from the germline gene, which may be a read error. The chain recombines TRBV7-9 with TRBJ2-7; perhaps TRBD1 as D (5 bases). This CDR3 is built from 14 residues. Germline V lookup: CDR1 SEHNR, CDR2 FQNEAQ (reference sequence). This chain's CDR3 is CSSSLERGQYEQYF. The CDR3 DNA follows: TGTTCCAGCAGCTTAGAAAGGGGCCAGTACGAGCAGTACTTC.

The chain joins TRBV19 to TRBJ2-4; 11 bases are shared with TRBD2. The CDR3 is made up of 15 amino acids. V lost 6 bases and J lost 2; bases outside the gene matches: 3. Germline CDR1 is LNHDA and CDR2 is SQIVND (reference sequence). For the CDR3, the DNA is TGTGCCAGTAGCACTAGCGGGAGTTCCAAAAACATTCAGTACTTC. It codes for CASSTSGSSKNIQYF.

The V and J genes are TRBV2 and TRBJ1-2; unclear D gene. The CDR3 is 12 residues long. The V gene's germline CDR1 is SNHLY and CDR2 FYNNEI. V lost 4 bases and J lost 8, with 11 bases in between. The CDR3 nucleotides are TGTGCCAGCAGTGTCTCTAGGTCGGGCTACACCTTC. It is translated as CASSVSRSGYTF.

This clone was observed a handful of times. The chain employs TRBV2 and TRBJ1-6; 7 bases are shared with TRBD1. The CDR3 covers 12 residues. V shed 7 bases, J shed 10 bases, and the junction held 4 bases outside the gene matches. CDR1 and CDR2 (germline): SNHLY, FYNNEI. CDR3 amino acids: CASNGQESPLHF. The CDR3 coding sequence is TGTGCCAGCAACGGACAGGAGTCACCCCTCCACTTT.

The chain couples TRBV19 to TRBJ1-2; perhaps TRBD1 as D (5 bases). The germline V gene encodes CDR1 LNHDA and CDR2 SQIVND (reference sequence). The length of the CDR3 is 13 residues. V gave up 6 bases and J gave up 3 bases, with 11 bases separating them. The CDR3 region has the DNA TGTGCCAGTAGGGCTACAGGCTACTATGGCTACACCTTC. The encoded protein is CASRATGYYGYTF.

V gene TRBV20-1 combines with J gene TRBJ1-2; no reliable D call. This CDR3 comprises 8 residues. V was cut by 8 bases and J by 8 bases, with 6 bases left in between. Germline V gene data show CDR1 as DFQATT and CDR2 as SNEGSKA (reference sequence). The CDR3 sequence is CSPSGYTF. DNA of the CDR3: TGCAGTCCTTCCGGCTACACCTTC.

The chain is built from TRBV19 and TRBJ1-2; no clear D. Germline CDR1 and CDR2: LNHDA and SQIVND (reference sequence). This CDR3 is 14 amino acids long. The ends were cut back, 5 bases at V and 10 bases at J, with 20 bases in the middle. The CDR3 loop reads CASSYCKYHIYYTF. The CDR3 DNA is TGTGCCAGTAGTTACTGTAAGTACCATATTTACTACACCTTC.

The rearrangement uses TRBV11-2 and TRBJ2-3, with 12 bases that match TRBD2. V was pared by 3 bases and J by 4 bases, with 8 bases of the junction left unmatched. In germline, CDR1 is SGHAT, CDR2 FQNNGV. The CDR3 is 17 residues long. This CDR3 reads CASSFRLAGVRSDTQYF. The CDR3 coding sequence is TGTGCCAGCAGCTTTCGACTAGCGGGAGTTAGGTCAGATACGCAGTATTTT.